These 29 T cell receptor beta chains came from one sample sequenced in a study of vaccination and CD4 T cells after COVID-19. The Oncomine TCR Beta short-read assay was applied to DNA of cultured CD4+ T cells. TCRdb recomputed calls from the PCR reads with MiXCR, one row per CDR3 protein. This sample has 20,000 or so distinct CDR3 sequences, with over 60% found just once. Their antigens are not known. Treatment: roughly 11-day PBMC culture with coronavirus spike peptide pools or control peptides (ViraFEST assay). The specimen was CD4+ T cells from blood, cultured in vitro. Every receptor here comes from a human donor who had recovered from COVID-19.

The CDR3 sequence: CASRGLGQGNTGELFF. The CDR3 DNA sequence: TGTGCCAGCCGTGGGTTGGGACAGGGGAACACCGGGGAGCTGTTTTTT. The chain joins TRBV27 to TRBJ2-2; TRBD1 matches at 9 bases. Germline loops: CDR1 MNHEY, CDR2 SMNVEV (reference sequence). The CDR3 totals 16 residues. The ends lost 8 bases at V and 1 base at J; junction bases unmatched: 8.

This clonotype occurred a few times. The chain has TRBV7-2 and TRBJ2-7; perhaps TRBD2 as D (6 bases). V was trimmed by 2 bases and J by 1 base, leaving 18 bases between them. The germline V gene encodes CDR1 SGHTA and CDR2 FQGNSA. CDR3 length equals 17 residues. The CDR3 DNA follows: TGTGCCAGCAGCTTATCGGGTAGCGGCCTTGCTTCCTACGAGCAGTACTTC. Translating gives CASSLSGSGLASYEQYF.

The sample holds one count of this clonotype. The chain combines TRBV9 with TRBJ2-1; D may be TRBD1 (5 bases). V was pared by 0 bases and J by 6 bases, with 10 bases between. This CDR3 has 14 amino acids. The germline gives CDR1 SGDLS, CDR2 YYNGEE. CDR3 region: CASSVAGAPNEQFF. The DNA for the CDR3 is TGTGCCAGCAGCGTAGCTGGGGCCCCCAATGAGCAGTTCTTC.

The table lists this clonotype with a count of one. This may arise from a read error, as a much more abundant clone is one base away. This chain joins TRBV6-2 or TRBV6-3 and TRBJ1-2; possible D gene TRBD1, 5 bases. CDR1 MNHEY and CDR2 SVGEGT come from the germline V gene. V lost 4 bases and J lost 10, with 16 bases in between. The CDR3 length is 13 residues. In DNA, the CDR3 is TGTGCCAGCAGTTCTGCAAGACAGAATCCCTACACCTTC. It specifies CASSSARQNPYTF.

This clonotype occurred a few times. The chain has TRBV14 and TRBJ1-2; D might be TRBD1 (5 bases). This CDR3 region has 14 residues. Germline V lookup: CDR1 SGHDN, CDR2 FVKESK. With 2 bases removed from V and 8 bases from J, the gap between germline ends came to 15 bases. The CDR3 DNA is TGTGCCAGCAGCCAAAATGCGCGAAGGGGCGGCTACACCTTC. This gives the protein CASSQNARRGGYTF.

V gene TRBV7-9 combines with J gene TRBJ1-6; 7 bases map to TRBD1. Germline CDR1 is SEHNR and CDR2 is FQNEAQ (reference sequence). The CDR3 runs 14 residues. The J segment lost 7 bases and the V segment lost 5 bases, leaving 5 bases of the junction unmatched. CDR3 sequence (DNA): TGTGCCAGCAGCGAACAGGGGACCAATTCACCCCTCCACTTT. Protein sequence: CASSEQGTNSPLHF. The full variable domain, in which reference TRBV7-9 and TRBJ1-6 provide the parts outside the CDR3, is DTGVSQNPRHKITKRGQNVTFRCDPISEHNRLYWYRQTLGQGPEFLTYFQNEAQLEKSRLLSDRFSAERPKGSFSTLEIQRTEQGDSAMYLCASSEQGTNSPLHFGNGTRLTVT.

The DNA for the CDR3 is TGTGCCAGCAGTACGGGCGGGACCCCCGAGTATTTT. Protein product: CASSTGGTPEYF. The rearrangement links TRBV6-1 to TRBJ2-3; maybe TRBD2 (6 bases). Deletions cut 5 bases from V and 13 bases from J, with 16 bases between. Germline values: CDR1 MNHNS, CDR2 SASEGT. This CDR3 spans 12 amino acids.

In its sample, this clonotype was seen a few times. V is TRBV20-1 and J is TRBJ2-5, with 11 bases aligning to TRBD2. CDR3 length equals 16 residues. Germline V CDR1 and CDR2: DFQATT, SNEGSKA (reference sequence). V trimming: 6 bases; J trimming: 2 bases; junction bases outside the gene matches: 11. The DNA for the CDR3 is TGCAGTGCGCGAGGCGCGGGACTAGCGGTACAAGAGACCCAGTACTTC. Protein product: CSARGAGLAVQETQYF.

The genes are TRBV15 and TRBJ1-5; the D is unclear. V lost 1 base and J lost 6, with 16 bases in between. The CDR3 length is 16 residues. The germline gives CDR1 LNHNV, CDR2 YYDKDF (reference sequence). The CDR3 region has the DNA TGTGCCACCAGCAGAGGGGGAGGAATGGGCGGTCAGCCCCAGCATTTT. As protein: CATSRGGGMGGQPQHF.

The V gene is TRBV5-1, the J gene TRBJ2-5; no reliable D call. Per germline, CDR1 SGHRS and CDR2 YFSETQ. With 7 bases removed from V and 5 bases from J, the gap between germline ends came to 27 bases. This CDR3 is 17 amino acids long. The CDR3 sequence is CASDNLAVGSHQETQYF. CDR3 DNA: TGCGCCAGCGACAACCTGGCTGTGGGGTCCCATCAGGAGACCCAGTACTTC.

As to this clonotype: Since a much larger clone is just one base distant, this may be a read error. The chain joins TRBV7-2 to TRBJ1-2; 10 bases match TRBD1. V dropped 4 bases and J dropped 4; count of bases not matched to a gene: 0. This CDR3 spans 13 amino acids. Germline V gene lookup returns CDR1 SGHTA and CDR2 FQGNSA. CDR3 in DNA: TGTGCCAGCAGCTGGACAGGGGGCTATGGCTACACCTTC. It translates to CASSWTGGYGYTF.

The sample holds a few counts of this clonotype. The V gene is TRBV15, the J gene TRBJ1-2; D remains unclear. This CDR3 spans 14 amino acids. The V end lost 3 bases, the J end lost 2 bases, and 10 bases lay between the germline ends. Looked up from germline, CDR1 is LNHNV and CDR2 is YYDKDF (reference sequence). As DNA, the CDR3 is TGTGCCACCAGCAGCCTCCGTTACAACTATGGCTACACCTTC. This translates into CATSSLRYNYGYTF.

This clonotype showed up just a few times. This chain joins TRBV24-1 and TRBJ2-2; D may correspond to TRBD1 or TRBD2 (5 bases each). The V and J ends lost 7 bases and 6 bases respectively, with 17 bases between them. This CDR3 contains 15 residues. The germline V gene has CDR1 KGHDR and CDR2 SFDVKD. CDR3 DNA sequence: TGTGCCACCAGCTCGAGGGGAACTTGGCCCGGGGAGCTGTTTTTT. It encodes CATSSRGTWPGELFF.

The J gene is TRBJ2-5, the V gene TRBV7-9; unclear D gene. This CDR3 has 11 amino acids. Trimming cost V 1 base and J 5 bases, with 2 bases left between them. CDR1 and CDR2 (germline): SEHNR, FQNEAQ (reference sequence). This CDR3 reads CASSLVETQYF. CDR3 sequence (DNA): TGTGCCAGCAGCTTAGTGGAGACCCAGTACTTC.

This clonotype was seen a few times. This sequence joins TRBV27 and TRBJ1-2; no definite D call. The CDR3 contains 14 residues. CDR1 and CDR2 (germline): MNHEY, SMNVEV (reference sequence). Deletions cut 10 bases from V and 8 bases from J, with 23 bases between. CDR3 amino acids: CATGYLEGREGYTF. The CDR3 DNA reads as TGTGCCACTGGGTACTTGGAGGGTCGGGAGGGCTACACCTTC.

The rearrangement links TRBV20-1 to TRBJ2-1, with 10 bases fitting TRBD2. The CDR3 has 14 residues. V lost 7 bases to trimming and J lost 7 bases; unmatched junction nucleotides: 10. In germline, CDR1 is DFQATT, CDR2 SNEGSKA (reference sequence). In DNA form, the CDR3 reads TGCAGTGGAATGCAGCGGGAGGGTCGGAATGAGCAGTTCTTC. This sequence encodes CSGMQREGRNEQFF.

With respect to this clonotype: The junction and the germline gene differ at one end; a read error may be behind it. The chain uses TRBV7-3 and TRBJ2-7; perhaps TRBD1 as D (5 bases). CDR1 and CDR2 from the germline V gene are SGHTA and FQGTGA. The CDR3 extends over 15 amino acids. Here the CDR3 DNA reads TGCGCCAGCAGCCAAAGGACATACAGCTCCTACGAGCAGTACTTC. Translation gives CASSQRTYSSYEQYF.

This clonotype showed up just a few times. The rearrangement joins TRBV7-2 to TRBJ1-2; 7 bases fit TRBD1. V shed 1 base, J shed 4 bases, and the junction held 3 bases outside the gene matches. Germline lookup yields CDR1 SGHTA and CDR2 FQGNSA. This CDR3 spans 14 amino acids. This CDR3 is CASSLEGGFYGYTF. Written as DNA, the CDR3 is TGTGCCAGCAGCTTAGAAGGGGGCTTCTATGGCTACACCTTC.

V and J are TRBV19 and TRBJ1-2; no clear D. Germline CDR1 LNHDA, CDR2 SQIVND (reference sequence). Trimming took 4 bases from V and 7 from J, leaving 10 bases between them. This CDR3 has 12 residues. CDR3 bases: TGTGCCAGTAGTACATCAGTGGCTGGCTACACCTTC. This translates into CASSTSVAGYTF.

This chain connects TRBV19 to TRBJ1-2, with 7 bases lining up with TRBD1. The CDR3 consists of 13 residues. From germline, CDR1 is LNHDA and CDR2 SQIVND (reference sequence). J lost 5 bases, V lost 6 bases, and 6 bases had no gene match. The CDR3 coding sequence is TGTGCCAGTAGAAGGGACAGAGGGTATGGCTACACCTTC. It translates to CASRRDRGYGYTF.

V usage is TRBV12-3 or TRBV12-4 and J usage is TRBJ1-5; weak D call: TRBD1 (5 bases). The V end lost 2 bases, the J end lost 2 bases, and 13 bases lay between the germline ends. The CDR3 consists of 16 residues. CDR3 nucleotide sequence: TGTGCCAGCAGTTTATGGGGCAGTACCCGCAATCAGCCCCAGCATTTT. It specifies CASSLWGSTRNQPQHF.

This chain links TRBV15 with TRBJ2-7; 7 nucleotides agree with TRBD1. Germline CDR1 reads LNHNV; CDR2 reads YYDKDF (reference sequence). The CDR3 totals 15 residues. V was clipped by 2 bases and J by 2 bases; unmatched bases: 6. The DNA for the CDR3 is TGTGCCACCAGCAGACCCACAGGGGACCCCTACGAGCAGTACTTC. It is translated as CATSRPTGDPYEQYF.

This clonotype was observed a few times. The rearrangement uses TRBV5-1 and TRBJ2-7; D might be TRBD2 (6 bases). Trimming cost V 4 bases and J 7 bases, with 12 bases left between them. CDR1 and CDR2 from the germline V gene are SGHRS and YFSETQ. This CDR3 comprises 12 residues. CDR3 amino acids: CASSPERGEQYF. The DNA of the CDR3 is TGCGCCAGCAGCCCTGAACGGGGGGAGCAGTACTTC.

Only a few counts were recorded for this clonotype. The rearrangement joins TRBV7-2 to TRBJ1-3; D gene unclear. The V gene's germline CDR1 is SGHTA and CDR2 FQGNSA. V gave up 4 bases and J gave up 6 bases, with 13 bases separating them. CDR3 length: 14 residues. The DNA for the CDR3 is TGTGCCAGCAGCTCCTATGGGGTGGAAAACACCATATATTTT. Its protein product is CASSSYGVENTIYF.

The chain recombines TRBV20-1 with TRBJ1-5, with TRBD1 matching over 8 bases. V shed 3 bases, J shed 1 base, and the junction held 5 bases outside the gene matches. Germline V gene lookup returns CDR1 DFQATT and CDR2 SNEGSKA (reference sequence). The CDR3 is 15 amino acids. This CDR3 is CSASPTGGSNQPQHF. The CDR3 nucleotides are TGCAGTGCTAGCCCCACAGGGGGAAGCAATCAGCCCCAGCATTTT.

This clonotype appeared a few times. The rearrangement joins TRBV11-3 to TRBJ2-3; maybe TRBD1 (6 bases). Per the germline V gene, CDR1 is SGHNT and CDR2 is YENEEA. Trimming took 5 bases from V and 3 from J, leaving 15 bases between them. The CDR3 is 15 residues long. The CDR3: CASSKGNRDTDTQYF. The DNA of the CDR3 is TGTGCCAGCAGCAAAGGGAACAGGGATACAGATACGCAGTATTTT.

The CDR3 here is CSALLSRELNEQFF. CDR3 nucleotides: TGCAGTGCTCTACTCTCGCGGGAGTTAAATGAGCAGTTCTTC. This chain connects TRBV20-1 to TRBJ2-1, with 7 bases identical to TRBD2. This CDR3 is 14 amino acids long. From germline, CDR1 is DFQATT and CDR2 SNEGSKA (reference sequence). V lost 5 bases and J lost 7; bases outside the gene matches: 11.

The chain combines TRBV12-3 or TRBV12-4 with TRBJ2-5; 16 nucleotides line up with TRBD2. CDR3 length: 17 amino acids. V lost 8 bases, J lost 5 bases, and 11 bases stayed unmatched. The CDR3 sequence is CASAQGLAGGGGETQYF. CDR3 DNA: TGTGCCAGCGCGCAGGGACTAGCGGGAGGGGGTGGGGAGACCCAGTACTTC.

The CDR3 DNA follows: TGCAGTGCTAGAGATCTTGGCAAAAACATTCAGTACTTC. This translates into CSARDLGKNIQYF. The genes are TRBV20-1 and TRBJ2-4; unclear D gene. CDR1 is DFQATT, CDR2 SNEGSKA, per germline (reference sequence). V lost 0 bases and J lost 3, with 6 bases in between. CDR3 length: 13 amino acids.